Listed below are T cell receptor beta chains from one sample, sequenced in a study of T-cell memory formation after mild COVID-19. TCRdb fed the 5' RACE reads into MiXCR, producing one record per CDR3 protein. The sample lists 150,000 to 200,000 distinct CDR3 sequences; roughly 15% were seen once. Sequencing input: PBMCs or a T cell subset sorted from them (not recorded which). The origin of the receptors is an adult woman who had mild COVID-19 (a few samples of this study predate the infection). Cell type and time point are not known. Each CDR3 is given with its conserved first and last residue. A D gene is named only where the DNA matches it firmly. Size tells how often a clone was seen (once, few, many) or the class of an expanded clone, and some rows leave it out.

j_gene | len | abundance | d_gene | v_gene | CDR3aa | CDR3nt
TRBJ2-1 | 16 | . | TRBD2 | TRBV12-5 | CASGLSPKRGINEQFF | TGTGCTAGTGGTTTGTCACCTAAGCGGGGGATCAATGAGCAGTTCTTC
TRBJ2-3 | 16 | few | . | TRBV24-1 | CATSDGRGRNTDTQYF | TGTGCCACCAGCGACGGCAGGGGACGGAACACAGATACGCAGTATTTT
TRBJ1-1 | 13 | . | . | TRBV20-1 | CSARDRMGKGAFF | TGCAGTGCTAGAGATCGGATGGGGAAGGGAGCTTTCTTT
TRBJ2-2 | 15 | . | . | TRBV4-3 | CASSPAYLGTGELFF | TGCGCCAGCAGCCCCGCTTATTTAGGCACCGGGGAGCTGTTTTTT
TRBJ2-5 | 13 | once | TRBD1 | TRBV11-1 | CASSGTGEETQYF | TGTGCCAGCAGCGGGACAGGGGAAGAGACCCAGTACTTC
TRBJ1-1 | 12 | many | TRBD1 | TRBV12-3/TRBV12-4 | CASRTGGTEAFF | TGTGCCAGCAGGACAGGGGGCACTGAAGCTTTCTTT
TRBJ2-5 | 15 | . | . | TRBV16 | CASSPGGRNQETQYF | TGTGCCAGCAGCCCAGGAGGACGCAACCAAGAGACCCAGTACTTC
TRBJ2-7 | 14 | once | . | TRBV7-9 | CASSPAASRYEQYF | TGTGCCAGCAGCCCAGCGGCCTCTCGCTACGAGCAGTACTTC
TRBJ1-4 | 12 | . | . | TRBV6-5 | CASSYSGAELFF | TGTGCCAGCAGTTACTCAGGGGCAGAACTGTTTTTT
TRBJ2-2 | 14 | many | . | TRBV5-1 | CASSFGQNTGELFF | TGCGCCAGCAGCTTCGGACAAAACACCGGGGAGCTGTTTTTT
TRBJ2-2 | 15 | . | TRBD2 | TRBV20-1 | CSARGRGGPTGELFF | TGCAGTGCTAGAGGTCGGGGGGGCCCCACCGGGGAGCTGTTTTTT
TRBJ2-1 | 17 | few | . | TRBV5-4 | CASSHLSLGRAYNEQFF | TGTGCCAGCAGCCATCTCTCCTTGGGGCGGGCCTACAATGAGCAGTTCTTC
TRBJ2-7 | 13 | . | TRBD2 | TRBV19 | CASRRGLLSEQYF | TGTGCCAGTAGGAGGGGACTACTCAGCGAGCAGTACTTC
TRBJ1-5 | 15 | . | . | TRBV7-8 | CASSLATDYNQTQHF | TGTGCCAGCAGCTTAGCGACAGACTACAATCAGACCCAGCATTTT
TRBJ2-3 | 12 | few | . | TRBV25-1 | CASAPGADTQYF | TGTGCCAGCGCCCCGGGTGCAGATACGCAGTATTTT
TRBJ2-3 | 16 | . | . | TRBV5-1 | CASSLGRIASTDTQYF | TGCGCCAGCAGCCTGGGGAGGATTGCTAGCACAGATACGCAGTATTTT
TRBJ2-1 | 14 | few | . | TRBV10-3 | CAIRGLMGDNEQFF | TGTGCCATCAGGGGGCTTATGGGTGACAATGAGCAGTTCTTC
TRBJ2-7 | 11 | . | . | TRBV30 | CAWSGTYEQYF | TGTGCCTGGAGCGGGACTTACGAGCAGTACTTC
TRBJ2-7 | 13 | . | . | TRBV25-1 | CASSRAVPGEQYF | TGTGCCAGCAGCCGTGCGGTGCCGGGGGAGCAGTACTTC
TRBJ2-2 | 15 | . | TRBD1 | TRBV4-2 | CASSQEGQGPGELFF | TGTGCCAGCAGCCAAGAGGGACAGGGCCCCGGGGAGCTGTTTTTT